Listed below are T cell receptor beta chains from one sample, sequenced in a study of response to subunit inactivated influenza vaccine. MiXCR, run by TCRdb on the RT-PCR reads, gives a single entry per CDR3 protein. The sample consists of 500,000 to 650,000 distinct CDR3 sequences, roughly 8.2% of them appearing once. Sequencing was performed on PBMCs from blood, taken less than 25 months after vaccination. The source of these receptors is a man between 50 and 69 years old who received an inactivated influenza vaccine. The CDR3 runs from the conserved cysteine through the conserved F or W. D genes are given only for firm matches. Clone size, where shown, is once, few, many, or a class for clones that have expanded.

cdr3_aa: CASSPPSVWDTQYF; cdr3_nt: TGTGCCAGCTCACCACCGTCGGTTTGGGATACGCAGTATTTT; v_call: TRBV18; clone_size: many; d_call: NA; j_call: TRBJ2-3
cdr3_aa: CAISDEGGNQPQHF; cdr3_nt: TGTGCCATCAGTGACGAGGGCGGCAACCAGCCCCAGCATTTT; v_call: TRBV10-3; clone_size: NA; d_call: NA; j_call: TRBJ1-5
cdr3_aa: CASSFDSQETQYF; cdr3_nt: TGTGCCAGCAGTTTCGACAGTCAAGAGACCCAGTACTTC; v_call: TRBV12-3/TRBV12-4; clone_size: many; d_call: NA; j_call: TRBJ2-5
cdr3_aa: CASSQEPDRHNEQFF; cdr3_nt: TGTGCCAGCAGCCAGGAACCGGACAGGCACAATGAGCAGTTCTTC; v_call: TRBV4-2; clone_size: many; d_call: TRBD1; j_call: TRBJ2-1
cdr3_aa: CASRRRENQPQHF; cdr3_nt: TGTGCCAGCAGAAGACGGGAAAATCAGCCCCAGCATTTT; v_call: TRBV6-1; clone_size: few; d_call: NA; j_call: TRBJ1-5
cdr3_aa: CASSLATADTQYF; cdr3_nt: TGCGCCAGCAGCTTGGCTACCGCAGATACGCAGTATTTT; v_call: TRBV5-1; clone_size: many; d_call: NA; j_call: TRBJ2-3
cdr3_aa: CSARAINSPRAPSEAFF; cdr3_nt: TGCAGTGCTAGAGCTATTAACAGCCCCAGGGCTCCTTCTGAAGCTTTCTTT; v_call: TRBV20-1; clone_size: NA; d_call: NA; j_call: TRBJ1-1
cdr3_aa: CASSPKGQGADTQYF; cdr3_nt: TGTGCCAGCAGCCCGAAGGGGCAGGGGGCAGATACGCAGTATTTT; v_call: TRBV6-2/TRBV6-3; clone_size: NA; d_call: TRBD1; j_call: TRBJ2-3
cdr3_aa: CASSQDALPSTDTQYF; cdr3_nt: TGTGCCAGCAGCCAAGACGCTTTGCCTAGCACAGATACGCAGTATTTT; v_call: TRBV4-2; clone_size: NA; d_call: NA; j_call: TRBJ2-3
cdr3_aa: CASSLGQGRAQYF; cdr3_nt: TGTGCCAGCAGTTTAGGACAGGGACGGGCCCAGTACTTC; v_call: TRBV28; clone_size: NA; d_call: TRBD1; j_call: TRBJ2-5
cdr3_aa: CTSSQLAGAYEQYF; cdr3_nt: TGCACCAGCAGCCAATTGGCGGGGGCCTACGAGCAGTACTTC; v_call: TRBV1; clone_size: NA; d_call: NA; j_call: TRBJ2-7
cdr3_aa: CASSFDLNGYTF; cdr3_nt: TGTGCCAGCAGTTTCGACCTAAACGGCTACACCTTC; v_call: TRBV12-3/TRBV12-4; clone_size: many; d_call: NA; j_call: TRBJ1-2
cdr3_aa: CASTGPTSVYEQYF; cdr3_nt: TGTGCCAGTACCGGGCCTACATCCGTCTACGAGCAGTACTTC; v_call: TRBV28; clone_size: NA; d_call: NA; j_call: TRBJ2-7
cdr3_aa: CASGPYSGGVSDTQYF; cdr3_nt: TGTGCCAGCGGCCCTTATAGCGGGGGGGTTTCAGATACGCAGTATTTT; v_call: TRBV11-2; clone_size: few; d_call: TRBD2; j_call: TRBJ2-3
cdr3_aa: CASSFAGEAYEQYF; cdr3_nt: TGTGCCAGCAGTTTTGCGGGGGAAGCCTACGAGCAGTACTTC; v_call: TRBV12-3/TRBV12-4; clone_size: few; d_call: TRBD2; j_call: TRBJ2-7
cdr3_aa: CSARDWGLNYGYTF; cdr3_nt: TGCAGTGCTAGAGATTGGGGTTTGAACTATGGCTACACCTTC; v_call: TRBV20-1; clone_size: NA; d_call: NA; j_call: TRBJ1-2
cdr3_aa: CASSSRLTSSYNEQFF; cdr3_nt: TGTGCCAGCAGCTCCCGACTAACGAGCTCCTACAATGAGCAGTTCTTC; v_call: TRBV7-6; clone_size: few; d_call: NA; j_call: TRBJ2-1
cdr3_aa: CASSYLGIEQFF; cdr3_nt: TGTGCCAGCAGTTATCTGGGGATTGAGCAGTTCTTC; v_call: TRBV12-3/TRBV12-4; clone_size: many; d_call: NA; j_call: TRBJ2-1
cdr3_aa: CAQAPSGNTIYF; cdr3_nt: TGTGCCCAGGCCCCCTCTGGAAACACCATATATTTT; v_call: TRBV12-3/TRBV12-4; clone_size: NA; d_call: NA; j_call: TRBJ1-3
cdr3_aa: CASSFQGAGLNEQFF; cdr3_nt: TGTGCCAGCAGTTTTCAGGGGGCGGGTTTGAATGAGCAGTTCTTC; v_call: TRBV12-3/TRBV12-4; clone_size: NA; d_call: TRBD1; j_call: TRBJ2-1
cdr3_aa: CASSVGVDTEAFF; cdr3_nt: TGTGCCAGCAGTGTTGGGGTGGACACTGAAGCTTTCTTT; v_call: TRBV25-1; clone_size: few; d_call: NA; j_call: TRBJ1-1
cdr3_aa: CASSFSPTDPNEQFF; cdr3_nt: TGTGCCAGCAGCTTTTCCCCGACAGACCCTAATGAGCAGTTCTTC; v_call: TRBV7-6; clone_size: few; d_call: NA; j_call: TRBJ2-1
cdr3_aa: CASSELGGVYNSPLHF; cdr3_nt: TGTGCCAGCAGTGAATTGGGTGGGGTCTATAATTCACCCCTCCACTTT; v_call: TRBV6-1; clone_size: few; d_call: NA; j_call: TRBJ1-6
cdr3_aa: CATSGQGGEAFF; cdr3_nt: TGTGCCACCTCGGGTCAGGGCGGTGAAGCTTTCTTT; v_call: TRBV3-1; clone_size: many; d_call: NA; j_call: TRBJ1-1
cdr3_aa: CASSLGGQSYNEQFF; cdr3_nt: TGTGCCAGCAGTTTAGGTGGACAATCCTACAATGAGCAGTTCTTC; v_call: TRBV28; clone_size: many; d_call: NA; j_call: TRBJ2-1
cdr3_aa: CASSLFRDSYEQYF; cdr3_nt: TGTGCCAGCAGCTTGTTTCGGGACAGCTACGAGCAGTACTTC; v_call: TRBV5-6; clone_size: few; d_call: TRBD1; j_call: TRBJ2-7
cdr3_aa: CASSARGRGNTIYF; cdr3_nt: TGTGCCAGCAGTGCGCGGGGGCGGGGAAACACCATATATTTT; v_call: TRBV25-1; clone_size: NA; d_call: NA; j_call: TRBJ1-3
cdr3_aa: CSASLPYSSGSYEQYF; cdr3_nt: TGCAGTGCTAGTCTCCCGTACTCTAGCGGCTCCTACGAGCAGTACTTC; v_call: TRBV20-1; clone_size: few; d_call: TRBD2; j_call: TRBJ2-7
cdr3_aa: CASSFGQRAVYNEQFF; cdr3_nt: TGTGCCAGCAGCTTTGGGCAGCGAGCGGTCTACAATGAGCAGTTCTTC; v_call: TRBV5-8; clone_size: few; d_call: NA; j_call: TRBJ2-1
cdr3_aa: CASNPGTVTDTQYF; cdr3_nt: TGTGCCAGCAATCCCGGGACTGTCACAGATACGCAGTATTTT; v_call: TRBV12-3/TRBV12-4; clone_size: NA; d_call: NA; j_call: TRBJ2-3
cdr3_aa: CASSKGARVDTEAFF; cdr3_nt: TGTGCCAGCAGCAAAGGCGCCCGGGTTGACACTGAAGCTTTCTTT; v_call: TRBV21-1; clone_size: NA; d_call: NA; j_call: TRBJ1-1
cdr3_aa: CASSSGTKSVTETQYF; cdr3_nt: TGCGCCAGCAGCTCCGGGACTAAAAGCGTAACAGAGACCCAGTACTTC; v_call: TRBV5-1; clone_size: NA; d_call: TRBD2; j_call: TRBJ2-5
cdr3_aa: CASSLVAGHRVHEQFF; cdr3_nt: TGTGCCAGCAGCTTAGTAGCGGGACATAGAGTCCATGAGCAGTTCTTC; v_call: TRBV7-8; clone_size: many; d_call: TRBD2; j_call: TRBJ2-1
cdr3_aa: CSARAGGRGVRELFF; cdr3_nt: TGCAGTGCTAGAGCGGGAGGGAGAGGGGTTCGGGAGCTGTTTTTT; v_call: TRBV20-1; clone_size: many; d_call: TRBD2; j_call: TRBJ2-2
cdr3_aa: CASSWSGTGGANVLTF; cdr3_nt: TGTGCCAGCAGCTGGAGCGGGACTGGTGGGGCCAACGTCCTGACTTTC; v_call: TRBV11-2; clone_size: NA; d_call: TRBD2; j_call: TRBJ2-6
cdr3_aa: CSPGRMGFF; cdr3_nt: TGCAGCCCCGGGCGGATGGGTTTCTTT; v_call: TRBV20-1; clone_size: NA; d_call: NA; j_call: TRBJ1-1
cdr3_aa: CASSLDRQNQPQHF; cdr3_nt: TGTGCCAGCAGTTTGGACAGACAGAATCAGCCCCAGCATTTT; v_call: TRBV12-3/TRBV12-4; clone_size: few; d_call: NA; j_call: TRBJ1-5
cdr3_aa: CASSPQGGTEAFF; cdr3_nt: TGCGCCAGCAGCCCGCAGGGGGGGACTGAAGCTTTCTTT; v_call: TRBV18; clone_size: many; d_call: TRBD1; j_call: TRBJ1-1
cdr3_aa: CSAGQGRYEQYF; cdr3_nt: TGCAGTGCAGGACAGGGACGCTACGAGCAGTACTTC; v_call: TRBV20-1; clone_size: many; d_call: TRBD1; j_call: TRBJ2-7
cdr3_aa: CASSEAVGATDTQYF; cdr3_nt: TGTGCCAGCAGTGAAGCCGTGGGGGCCACAGATACGCAGTATTTT; v_call: TRBV6-1; clone_size: NA; d_call: NA; j_call: TRBJ2-3
cdr3_aa: CSADDRGYEQYF; cdr3_nt: TGCAGTGCTGATGACAGGGGCTACGAGCAGTACTTC; v_call: TRBV20-1; clone_size: NA; d_call: TRBD1; j_call: TRBJ2-7
cdr3_aa: CASSYSGDRSYEQYF; cdr3_nt: TGTGCCAGCAGTTACTCCGGAGACAGATCCTACGAGCAGTACTTC; v_call: TRBV6-5; clone_size: NA; d_call: NA; j_call: TRBJ2-7
cdr3_aa: CASSERLTDTQYF; cdr3_nt: TGTGCCAGCAGTGAGAGACTTACAGATACGCAGTATTTT; v_call: TRBV6-4; clone_size: NA; d_call: NA; j_call: TRBJ2-3
cdr3_aa: CASRGSLDGSGELFF; cdr3_nt: TGTGCCAGCAGAGGTTCGTTGGACGGGAGCGGGGAACTGTTTTTT; v_call: TRBV7-8; clone_size: NA; d_call: NA; j_call: TRBJ1-4
cdr3_aa: CASSQRIGPGELFF; cdr3_nt: TGCGCCAGCAGCCAACGCATAGGTCCCGGGGAGCTGTTTTTT; v_call: TRBV4-3; clone_size: NA; d_call: NA; j_call: TRBJ2-2
cdr3_aa: CSVDGLREGPYNEQFF; cdr3_nt: TGCAGCGTTGACGGTCTGCGGGAGGGCCCCTACAATGAGCAGTTCTTC; v_call: TRBV29-1; clone_size: many; d_call: TRBD2; j_call: TRBJ2-1
cdr3_aa: CSVLHLGTSGRLTYNEQFF; cdr3_nt: TGCAGCGTTCTACACTTGGGGACTAGCGGGAGGCTGACCTACAATGAGCAGTTCTTC; v_call: TRBV29-1; clone_size: NA; d_call: TRBD2; j_call: TRBJ2-1
cdr3_aa: CASSYDGTGSGELFF; cdr3_nt: TGTGCCAGCAGTTACGACGGGACAGGGTCTGGGGAGCTGTTTTTT; v_call: TRBV6-5; clone_size: few; d_call: TRBD1; j_call: TRBJ2-2
cdr3_aa: CAWSNRGYTEAFF; cdr3_nt: TGTGCCTGGAGTAACAGGGGGTACACTGAAGCTTTCTTT; v_call: TRBV30; clone_size: NA; d_call: TRBD1; j_call: TRBJ1-1
cdr3_aa: CSVQEPPHSTDTQYF; cdr3_nt: TGCAGCGTTCAGGAGCCCCCCCACAGCACAGATACGCAGTATTTT; v_call: TRBV29-1; clone_size: NA; d_call: NA; j_call: TRBJ2-3
cdr3_aa: CASSFQGNTPEQFF; cdr3_nt: TGTGCCAGTAGTTTCCAGGGGAATACTCCTGAGCAGTTCTTC; v_call: TRBV19; clone_size: many; d_call: NA; j_call: TRBJ2-1
cdr3_aa: CASSIEGAGKYNEQFF; cdr3_nt: TGTGCCAGTAGTATAGAGGGAGCGGGAAAATACAATGAGCAGTTCTTC; v_call: TRBV19; clone_size: few; d_call: TRBD2; j_call: TRBJ2-1
cdr3_aa: CAINTGSYNEQFF; cdr3_nt: TGTGCCATCAATACAGGATCCTACAATGAGCAGTTCTTC; v_call: TRBV10-3; clone_size: many; d_call: NA; j_call: TRBJ2-1
cdr3_aa: CASSRDFYYEQYF; cdr3_nt: TGTGCCAGCAGTAGGGACTTTTACTACGAGCAGTACTTC; v_call: TRBV6-2/TRBV6-3; clone_size: NA; d_call: NA; j_call: TRBJ2-7
cdr3_aa: CASSLRGTAYGYTF; cdr3_nt: TGTGCCAGCAGTTTAAGGGGGACGGCCTATGGCTACACCTTC; v_call: TRBV12-3/TRBV12-4; clone_size: NA; d_call: NA; j_call: TRBJ1-2
cdr3_aa: CSASGRQGPYEQYF; cdr3_nt: TGCAGTGCGTCCGGGCGACAGGGTCCCTACGAGCAGTACTTC; v_call: TRBV20-1; clone_size: few; d_call: TRBD1; j_call: TRBJ2-7
cdr3_aa: CASSLGQTLTTGELFF; cdr3_nt: TGTGCCAGCAGCTTAGGACAGACACTTACCACCGGGGAGCTGTTTTTT; v_call: TRBV11-2; clone_size: NA; d_call: NA; j_call: TRBJ2-2
cdr3_aa: CSALPLRRGTNEQFF; cdr3_nt: TGCAGTGCCCTCCCCCTCCGGCGGGGGACCAATGAGCAGTTCTTC; v_call: TRBV20-1; clone_size: few; d_call: TRBD2; j_call: TRBJ2-1
cdr3_aa: CASSPGGRAEQYF; cdr3_nt: TGCGCCAGCAGCCCAGGCGGGAGGGCCGAGCAGTACTTC; v_call: TRBV5-1; clone_size: NA; d_call: TRBD2; j_call: TRBJ2-7